This T cell receptor (beta chain) came from a study of T cells in localized non-small cell lung cancer. Study observations and caveats: Sequencing was restricted to one tumor region; therefore, heterogeneity remains possible. Higher blood T cell density tracked longer overall survival. Uninvolved adjacent lung showed peak T cell clonality, exceeding tumor. Detection in adjacent lung was observed for a median roughly 55 of the top 100 tumor clones.

The CDR3 runs 16 residues. The germline V gene encodes CDR1 SGDLS and CDR2 YYNGEE. V was shortened by 3 bases and J by 0 bases, with 12 bases between the two germline ends. Profiling relied on immunoSEQ multiplex PCR, and the TCRdb table lists in-frame clones only, not all of them. The sample has 6,400 or so clones; roughly two fifths are singletons. Points on this clone: As yet, its antigen is unknown.

This specimen consisted of lung tumor tissue, obtained before any cancer treatment. The J gene is TRBJ2-2, the V gene TRBV9, with D perhaps matching TRBD2 (6 bases). The sequence derives from a man aged 40 to 69 with stage III lung adenocarcinoma. The CDR3 region is CASSGGTGPNTGELFF. CDR3 nucleotides: TGTGCCAGCAGCGGGGGGACTGGACCGAACACCGGGGAGCTGTTTTTT.